This TCR beta chain emerged from a study of blood T cell repertoires in COVID-19 (dated by TCRdb to 2020 to 2021). Study-level background: The collaborator samples originated in the United States, Italy and Spain and spanned the acute and convalescent phases of COVID-19. The prospective study material was composed of cDNA or gDNA derived from T cells, B-cell-depleted T cells, or PBMCs. The dataset comprised deeply sampled blood TCRbeta repertoires from subjects exposed to, actively infected with, or recovered from COVID-19. The repertoires were made available in a free public database intended to serve as a resource for research on the immune response to SARS-CoV-2. The samples were drawn from the first 160 participants of the ongoing ImmuneRACE study and from 1,254 subjects provided by 6 global collaborators. Nearly every sample came with metadata listing a de-identified subject ID, COVID-19 status, age in years and sex. HLA class I and class II types, where available, came from metadata supplied by the sample provider rather than from assay-based typing. The research as a whole found: How much clinical and demographic metadata was included differed by source and by participant, and the metadata was provided uncurated.

The immunoSEQ Assay, a bias-controlled multiplex PCR, was used to amplify TCRbeta CDR3 regions from genomic DNA. The study's own analysis went as follows. Nucleated cell counts per sample were estimated from amplification of reference gene primers within the assay. To quantify the absolute abundance of each unique TCRbeta CDR3 rearrangement, sequence reads were collapsed and filtered. For each sample, productive Simpson clonality was calculated by taking the square root of Simpson's diversity index across productive rearrangements. The clones in this table, taken by TCRdb from immuneACCESS, are in-frame only. Not every clone is retained; where verified, under half of the shortfall comes from an unresolved V gene, and the cause of the rest is unknown. That table is the source of V, J and clone size, and D and trimming were worked out from the DNA. The sample profile shows around 270,000 clones; 88% of them were found once. In total, the top ten clones hold approximately 4% of the sample.

Concerning this clone: Its specific antigen is unknown. No much larger clone exists at a distance of one base, and base qualities are not known.

The CDR3, cysteine through phenylalanine, is 15 amino acids long. Only CDR3 DNA remains: 45 bases, in frame from the first base. The germline V gene provides CDR1 SGHAT and CDR2 FQNNGV. Deletion took 0 bases off V and 1 base off J, with a span of 9 bases between the germline ends. Samples from volunteer blood donors who had recovered from COVID-19 were contributed by a second Seattle source. The collaborating institutions used their own protocols to collect whole blood in K2EDTA tubes. For TCRbeta analysis, collaborator samples were shipped as frozen whole blood, as isolated PBMCs, or as DNA extracted from either sample type.

This clonotype originated in a man aged 60-69 years who had recovered from COVID-19. The V gene is TRBV11-2 and the J gene is TRBJ2-5; the D gene is perhaps TRBD1, on 6 matching bases. Sequencing was done on a sample of peripheral blood. This receptor has the CDR3 CASSLEGATQETQYF. The nucleotides are TGTGCCAGCAGCTTAGAGGGGGCCACCCAAGAGACCCAGTACTTC.